This T cell receptor (beta chain) comes out of a study of tumor and adjacent non-tumor tissue in lung cancer. The CDR3 runs to 16 residues. Germline V CDR1 and CDR2: MNHEY, SVGAGI. A modified ARM-PCR protocol with three rounds of nested PCR amplified TCRbeta. Using its own MiXCR run on the multiplex PCR reads, TCRdb lists one record per CDR3 protein. The table records more than 60,000 distinct CDR3 sequences, 60% to 80% of them present only once. This sample's RNA came from whole unsorted tissue. A word on this clonotype: Mismatch with germline at one junction end may stem from a read error.

This TCR was recovered from a woman aged 45-60 years with non-small cell lung cancer. The chain uses TRBV6-5 and TRBJ2-6; D could derive from TRBD1 or TRBD2 (5 bases each). What was sequenced was lung tumor tissue. The CDR3 here is CASSSILATGASVLTF. The CDR3 DNA sequence: TGTGCCAGCAGTTCTATTCTAGCTACCGGGGCCAGCGTCCTGACTTTC.